The 25 T cell receptor beta chains listed next were all sequenced from one sample in a study of blood T cell repertoires in COVID-19. Clones were read by immunoSEQ multiplex PCR, and TCRdb kept only the in-frame ones, dropping some. The data contain about 150,000 clones, about 86% of them singletons. The sequenced sample was PBMCs or T cells enriched from blood (not recorded which). The receptors were gathered from a man aged 50 to 59 who had recovered from COVID-19.

V gene TRBV7-8 combines with J gene TRBJ1-2, with TRBD1 matching over 11 bases. After removal of 5 bases from V and 4 bases from J, the junction contained 3 bases not matched to a gene. The CDR3 totals 14 residues. Germline V gives CDR1 SGHVS, CDR2 FQNEAQ. In DNA form, the CDR3 reads TGTGCCAGCAGCCCGGACAGGGGGCTCTATGGCTACACCTTC. This translates into CASSPDRGLYGYTF.

The rearrangement links TRBV14 to TRBJ1-1, with 7 bases identical to TRBD1. The CDR3 spans 13 residues. Germline values: CDR1 SGHDN, CDR2 FVKESK. V trimming: 4 bases; J trimming: 7 bases; junction bases outside the gene matches: 6. CDR3 nucleotides: TGTGCCAGCAGCCTAATTGGGACAGTTGAAGCTTTCTTT. Translated, it gives CASSLIGTVEAFF.

This chain uses TRBV19 with TRBJ2-4; D not resolved. The CDR3 spans 15 residues. The ends were cut back, 5 bases at V and 0 bases at J, with 11 bases in the middle. Per germline, CDR1 LNHDA and CDR2 SQIVND (reference sequence). The CDR3 sequence is CASSGQFLAKNIQYF. CDR3 sequence (DNA): TGTGCCAGTAGTGGGCAATTCTTAGCCAAAAACATTCAGTACTTC. Variable domain in full (rest from reference TRBV19 and TRBJ2-4): DGGITQSPKYLFRKEGQNVTLSCEQNLNHDAMYWYRQDPGQGLRLIYYSQIVNDFQKGDIAEGYSVSREKKESFPLTVTSAQKNPTAFYLCASSGQFLAKNIQYFGAGTRLSVL.

The chain combines TRBV5-1 with TRBJ1-3, with TRBD1 matching over 7 bases. Unmatched junction bases numbered 4, after V lost 7 bases and J lost 0 bases. Germline assignment: CDR1 SGHRS and CDR2 YFSETQ. This CDR3 has 14 amino acids. CDR3 region: CASQQGSSGNTIYF. DNA for the CDR3: TGCGCCAGCCAACAGGGGTCCTCTGGAAACACCATATATTTT.

The J gene is TRBJ1-3, the V gene TRBV6-5; 7 positions match TRBD1. J gave up 0 bases and V 6 bases, and 5 bases lay outside the gene matches. This CDR3 has 15 amino acids. Germline V lookup: CDR1 MNHEY, CDR2 SVGAGI. The CDR3 region has the DNA TGTGCCAGCAGATCCCGGACAGGCTCTGGAAACACCATATATTTT. It specifies CASRSRTGSGNTIYF.

The rearrangement uses TRBV5-5 and TRBJ1-1; tentatively, D is TRBD1 (6 bases). Trimming left V 2 bases short and J 11 bases short, with 16 bases between. The CDR3 runs to 13 residues. Germline loops: CDR1 SGHKS, CDR2 YYEKEE (reference sequence). The CDR3 DNA follows: TGTGCCAGCAGCTTTGTAGGGGGTTCGGGGGCTTTCTTT. This sequence encodes CASSFVGGSGAFF.

V is TRBV5-1 and J is TRBJ1-1; D is perhaps TRBD1 (6 bases). The CDR3 has 13 amino acids. CDR1 and CDR2 from the germline V gene are SGHRS and YFSETQ. V lost 5 bases to trimming and J lost 6 bases, with 14 bases between them. The CDR3 is CASRVQGQAEAFF. CDR3 bases: TGCGCCAGCAGAGTACAGGGCCAAGCTGAAGCTTTCTTT.

J is TRBJ1-1 and V is TRBV7-9; 7 nucleotides line up with TRBD1. Germline V gene lookup returns CDR1 SEHNR and CDR2 FQNEAQ (reference sequence). V dropped 2 bases and J dropped 6; count of bases not matched to a gene: 9. The CDR3 runs 15 residues. The chain's CDR3 is CASSLSGTVMPEAFF. The CDR3 region has the DNA TGTGCCAGCAGCTTAAGTGGGACAGTTATGCCTGAAGCTTTCTTT.

The chain has TRBV3-1 (or the pseudogene TRBV3-2) and TRBJ2-3, with TRBD2 identical over 9 bases. Losses at the gene ends were 0 bases for V and 2 bases for J; bases not matched to a gene: 9. The germline V gene encodes CDR1 LGHDT and CDR2 YNNKEL (reference sequence). The CDR3 runs to 18 residues. This CDR3 is CASSQDRSRGGATDTQYF. CDR3 sequence (DNA): TGTGCCAGCAGCCAAGATCGATCACGCGGGGGGGCCACAGATACGCAGTATTTT.

This clone was seen many times. The V gene is TRBV27, the J gene TRBJ2-7, with D tentatively TRBD1 (5 bases). The CDR3 is 14 amino acids. V was trimmed by 2 bases and J by 3 bases, leaving 11 bases between them. CDR1 is MNHEY, CDR2 SMNVEV, per germline (reference sequence). The CDR3 DNA reads TGTGCCAGCAGTTTAAGGGGAAATTACTACGAGCAGTACTTC. Amino acid sequence: CASSLRGNYYEQYF.

The CDR3 region has the DNA TGTGCCAGCAGTTACCGGTCCCAACGGGGCTATGGCTACACCTTC. This gives the protein CASSYRSQRGYGYTF. V gene TRBV6-2 or TRBV6-3 combines with J gene TRBJ1-2; D is undetermined. The V end lost 2 bases, the J end lost 4 bases, and 14 bases lay between the germline ends. Germline V gene sequence: CDR1 MNHEY, CDR2 SVGEGT. CDR3 length equals 15 residues.

The CDR3 sequence is CASSHTSGAGELFF. The CDR3 nucleotides read TGTGCCAGCAGCCACACTAGCGGGGCCGGGGAGCTGTTTTTT. The rearrangement links TRBV7-9 to TRBJ2-2; 10 bases agree with TRBD2. Trimming took 5 bases from V and 6 from J; bases not matched to a gene: 3. This CDR3 comprises 14 residues. Germline values: CDR1 SEHNR, CDR2 FQNEAQ (reference sequence).

A few counts support this clone. This chain uses TRBV7-2 with TRBJ1-1; D not certain. CDR1 and CDR2 (germline): SGHTA, FQGNSA. The CDR3 is made up of 12 amino acids. V was clipped by 2 bases and J by 6 bases, with 7 bases between them. The CDR3 DNA follows: TGTGCCAGCAGCTTATCTCGGGCTGAAGCTTTCTTT. Protein sequence: CASSLSRAEAFF.

The chain carries TRBV10-1 and TRBJ1-3; D is uncertain. The CDR3 is 14 amino acids. V was shortened by 6 bases and J by 8 bases, with 17 bases between the two germline ends. From germline, CDR1 is WNHNN and CDR2 SYGVQD (reference sequence). Written as DNA, the CDR3 is TGCGCCAGCAGACCTGGGCCGTGTCCGGACACCATATATTTT. Encoded protein: CASRPGPCPDTIYF.

The rearrangement links TRBV19 to TRBJ1-4; 7 positions agree with TRBD1. This CDR3 has 14 residues. V was clipped by 7 bases and J by 8 bases; unmatched bases: 10. Germline V gene lookup returns CDR1 LNHDA and CDR2 SQIVND (reference sequence). DNA of the CDR3: TGTGCCAGTAAGGAGACAGGGCAGCGGGAAAAACTGTTTTTT. This codes for CASKETGQREKLFF.

This clone has only one observation. The chain joins TRBV18 to TRBJ1-2; 7 positions match TRBD1. V lost 3 bases to trimming and J lost 2 bases; unmatched junction nucleotides: 3. The CDR3 totals 14 residues. The germline CDR1 and CDR2 sequences are KGHSH and LQKENI. CDR3 loop: CASSPGGQNYGYTF. CDR3 sequence (DNA): TGTGCCAGCTCACCGGGGGGACAGAACTATGGCTACACCTTC. The full variable domain, its missing parts supplied by reference TRBV18 and TRBJ1-2, is NAGVMQNPRHLVRRRGQEARLRCSPMKGHSHVYWYRQLPEEGLKFMVYLQKENIIDESGMPKERFSAEFPKEGPSILRIQQVVRGDSAAYFCASSPGGQNYGYTFGSGTRLTVV.

This clone has just a few counts. The chain employs TRBV9 and TRBJ1-2, with TRBD1 identical over 9 bases. Germline CDR1 is SGDLS and CDR2 is YYNGEE. The CDR3 is made up of 16 amino acids. The junction had 10 bases not matched to a gene; V was cut back by 3 bases and J by 4 bases. The CDR3 reads CASSALGTGLFYGYTF. In DNA form, the CDR3 reads TGTGCCAGCAGCGCCCTCGGGACAGGGCTTTTCTATGGCTACACCTTC.

This clone has a handful of counts. The rearrangement uses TRBV5-4 and TRBJ2-1, with 15 bases identical to TRBD2. The germline gives CDR1 SGHNT, CDR2 YYREEE (reference sequence). This CDR3 is built from 18 residues. V lost 0 bases, J lost 7 bases, and 8 bases stayed unmatched. CDR3: CASSLGGLAGGTFNEQFF. CDR3 DNA: TGTGCCAGCAGCTTGGGTGGACTAGCGGGGGGGACTTTTAATGAGCAGTTCTTC.

The chain links TRBV18 to TRBJ1-1, with D possibly being TRBD1 (6 bases). The CDR3 is 15 amino acids. Trimming took 0 bases from V and 3 from J, leaving 11 bases between them. Looked up from germline, CDR1 is KGHSH and CDR2 is LQKENI. CDR3 coding DNA: TGTGCCAGCTCACCACCACGGGACACCTACACTGAAGCTTTCTTT. The encoded protein is CASSPPRDTYTEAFF.

The chain combines TRBV4-2 with TRBJ1-3; D possibly corresponds to TRBD1 (5 bases). CDR1 is LGHNA and CDR2 is YNFKEQ in the germline V gene. V gave up 0 bases and J gave up 2 bases, with 11 bases separating them. The CDR3 has 16 amino acids. CDR3 loop: CASSQDQGSTGNTIYF. CDR3 in DNA: TGTGCCAGCAGCCAAGATCAGGGTTCTACTGGAAACACCATATATTTT.

The rearrangement uses TRBV2 and TRBJ1-5, with a possible D match to TRBD1 (5 bases). CDR1 SNHLY and CDR2 FYNNEI come from the germline V gene. The CDR3 consists of 15 residues. Trimming shortened V by 7 bases and J by 4 bases, and 17 bases separated the two germline ends. Here the CDR3 reads CASKEQAPGNQPQHF. The CDR3 nucleotides are TGTGCCAGCAAAGAACAGGCCCCCGGAAATCAGCCCCAGCATTTT.

The chain combines TRBV10-2 with TRBJ2-2; 14 bases are shared with TRBD2. The J segment lost 7 bases and the V segment lost 10 bases, leaving 8 bases of the junction unmatched. CDR1 WSHSY and CDR2 SAAADI come from the germline V gene. The CDR3 has 15 amino acids. The CDR3 region is CATATSGGAGGELFF. The CDR3 nucleotides read TGCGCCACCGCGACTAGCGGGGGGGCGGGCGGGGAGCTGTTTTTT.

V and J are TRBV30 and TRBJ1-2; tentatively, D is TRBD1 (5 bases). CDR1 and CDR2 (germline): GTSNPN, SVGIG (reference sequence). V lost 2 bases and J 8 bases, leaving 12 bases between the germline ends. This CDR3 is built from 12 residues. The CDR3 nucleotides read TGTGCCTGGAGTTACGTCGGGGGAGGCTACACCTTC. It encodes CAWSYVGGGYTF.

J is TRBJ2-6 and V is TRBV2; D is unresolved. This CDR3 comprises 15 residues. V dropped 2 bases and J dropped 1 base, with 6 bases sitting between them. Germline values: CDR1 SNHLY, CDR2 FYNNEI. CDR3 coding DNA: TGTGCCAGCAGTGAATCGAGATCTGGGGCCAACGTCCTGACTTTC. Its protein is CASSESRSGANVLTF.

The chain employs TRBV28 and TRBJ2-7, with TRBD1 matching 10 bases. CDR1 and CDR2 (germline): MDHEN, SYDVKM. The CDR3 length is 16 residues. V shed 9 bases and J 3 bases; nucleotides not matched to a gene: 14. The CDR3 bases are TGTGCCAGGTGGGACAGGGGCTCGCGTCACTTCTACGAGCAGTACTTC. Translated: CARWDRGSRHFYEQYF.